Each of the 27 T cell receptor beta chains below was sequenced from the same sample in a study of T cell repertoires in cytomegalovirus infection (dated by TCRdb to the late 2010s). TCRdb shows the sequencer as Illumina HiSeq 1500. TCRdb reprocessed the public reads (quality trimming at Q25 with fastp, clone calling with MiXCR) and kept in-frame beta chains. Entries that share a CDR3 protein sequence are merged under the most common genes and DNA. This sample holds approximately 500,000 distinct CDR3 sequences; approximately 16% were observed only once. The ten biggest clones cover 20% to 30% of the sample. Sequenced sample: CD8+ T cells from PBMCs. The receptors come from a human donor in good health (CMV status not recorded). Some clones in this sample may be carry-over from other donors' samples.

This clonotype was seen more than once but under ten times. The V and J genes are TRBV4-3 and TRBJ1-1; D gene unclear. Germline V gene lookup returns CDR1 LGHNA and CDR2 YSLEER. Trimming left V 1 base short and J 3 bases short, with 9 bases between. The CDR3 loop spans 14 amino acids. This CDR3 reads CASSQVTSDTEAFF. In DNA, the CDR3 is TGCGCCAGCAGCCAAGTCACCTCGGACACTGAAGCTTTCTTT.

This clonotype occurred many times. The chain uses TRBV28 and TRBJ2-2; D not certain. V dropped 2 bases and J dropped 4 bases, with 17 bases sitting between them. The CDR3 extends over 17 amino acids. Germline CDR1 reads MDHEN; CDR2 reads SYDVKM. The CDR3 is CASSLLFLPDLTGELFF. The CDR3 DNA reads TGTGCCAGCAGTTTACTATTCCTCCCCGACCTCACCGGGGAGCTGTTTTTT.

This clonotype was counted only a few times. The V gene is TRBV20-1, the J gene TRBJ2-7, with a tentative D call TRBD1 (7 bases). V lost 1 base and J lost 3, with 16 bases in between. Germline V gives CDR1 DFQATT, CDR2 SNEGSKA (reference sequence). The CDR3 consists of 15 residues. CDR3 DNA sequence: TGCAGTGCTAGAGCTCAGGAGGGACAGATCTACGAGCAGTACTTC. Its translation is CSARAQEGQIYEQYF.

This clonotype was picked up many times. V usage is TRBV12-3 or TRBV12-4 and J usage is TRBJ2-1, with 10 bases aligning to TRBD2. Trimming cost V 7 bases and J 4 bases; bases outside gene matches: 16. The length of the CDR3 is 18 residues. CDR3 in amino acids: CASISPSSAGGPYNEQFF. As DNA, the CDR3 is TGTGCCAGCATTTCCCCTTCCTCAGCGGGAGGGCCATACAATGAGCAGTTCTTC.

V gene TRBV5-1 combines with J gene TRBJ2-7, with no clear D. Germline CDR1 and CDR2: SGHRS and YFSETQ. The ends were cut back, 5 bases at V and 5 bases at J, with 14 bases in the middle. There are 13 residues in the CDR3. CDR3 sequence reads: CASRLTTYDEQYF. CDR3 bases: TGCGCCAGCAGGCTGACGACATATGACGAGCAGTACTTC.

The sample holds a few counts of this clonotype. This rearrangement joins TRBV5-1 to TRBJ2-1; TRBD2 agrees at 9 bases. The CDR3 is 16 amino acids. Germline loops: CDR1 SGHRS, CDR2 YFSETQ. With V trimmed by 2 bases and J by 7 bases, 10 bases remained unmatched. CDR3 amino acids: CASSFLAGELLNEQFF. The CDR3 DNA follows: TGCGCCAGCAGCTTCTTAGCGGGAGAGTTATTGAATGAGCAGTTCTTC.

The V call is TRBV4-1, the J call TRBJ2-1, with a tentative D call TRBD1 (6 bases). V dropped 1 base and J dropped 7 bases, with 17 bases sitting between them. This CDR3 is 16 amino acids long. From germline, CDR1 is MGHRA and CDR2 YSYEKL. In DNA, the CDR3 is TGCGCCAGCAGCCAAGCAACAGACTTAGGGGGAAATGAGCAGTTCTTC. This translates into CASSQATDLGGNEQFF.

Ten or more counts support this clonotype. J is TRBJ2-7 and V is TRBV11-1; D not resolved. Germline V gene lookup returns CDR1 SGHAT and CDR2 FQDESV (reference sequence). Trimming stripped 5 bases from V and 2 bases from J, with 22 bases between. The CDR3 length is 17 residues. CDR3 sequence (DNA): TGTGCCAGCAGCGATCCCCCATGGCAGTCGATCACCTACGAGCAGTACTTC. Encoded protein: CASSDPPWQSITYEQYF.

This clonotype was picked up a small number of times. The chain is built from TRBV5-1 and TRBJ1-1; tentatively, D is TRBD1 (5 bases). The CDR3 contains 14 residues. V was pared by 7 bases and J by 1 base, with 14 bases between. Germline loops: CDR1 SGHRS, CDR2 YFSETQ. In nucleotides, the CDR3 is TGCGCCAGCGTCCTCGGGGCGGGGAACACTGAAGCTTTCTTT. Translating gives CASVLGAGNTEAFF.

This clonotype has just a few counts. The chain recombines TRBV9 with TRBJ2-1; 8 nucleotides line up with TRBD1. CDR1 and CDR2 from the germline V gene are SGDLS and YYNGEE. V lost 4 bases to trimming and J lost 8 bases; unmatched junction nucleotides: 8. The CDR3 covers 14 residues. CDR3 sequence (DNA): TGTGCCAGCAGCCAAAGGACAGGGTGGGATGAGCAGTTCTTC. It codes for CASSQRTGWDEQFF.

A remark on this clonotype: A junction boundary mismatches the germline segment, possibly from a read error. This chain uses TRBV2 with TRBJ1-5, with D tentatively TRBD1 (5 bases). Germline CDR1 is SNHLY and CDR2 is FYNNEI. This CDR3 is built from 14 residues. Here the CDR3 reads CARGDGSRNKPQHF. The DNA of the CDR3 is TGTGCCAGAGGGGACGGAAGTCGCAATAAGCCCCAGCATTTT.

The rearrangement links TRBV6-5 to TRBJ1-2; D gene uncertain. Germline values: CDR1 MNHEY, CDR2 SVGAGI. Trimming cost V 2 bases and J 4 bases, with 8 bases left between them. The CDR3 extends over 13 amino acids. The CDR3 here is CASSYDPFYGYTF. CDR3 sequence (DNA): TGTGCCAGCAGTTACGACCCGTTCTATGGCTACACCTTC.

This clonotype was seen at least ten times. The rearrangement joins TRBV7-9 to TRBJ1-1; the D is unclear. The germline V gene has CDR1 SEHNR and CDR2 FQNEAQ (reference sequence). CDR3 size: 12 residues. Trimming shortened V by 3 bases and J by 4 bases, and 6 bases separated the two germline ends. The CDR3 DNA reads TGTGCCAGCAGCTTGTCAGGCACTGAAGCTTTCTTT. Protein: CASSLSGTEAFF.

The chain employs TRBV5-1 and TRBJ1-2; no firm D call. The CDR3 covers 12 residues. Germline lookup yields CDR1 SGHRS and CDR2 YFSETQ. V lost 1 base to trimming and J lost 6 bases, with 7 bases between them. CDR3 in DNA: TGCGCCAGCAGCTTGCTGGGGAATGGCTACACCTTC. It specifies CASSLLGNGYTF.

This clonotype was seen only a few times. This chain uses TRBV5-4 with TRBJ2-7; TRBD2 is a possible D gene (5 bases). Germline-derived CDR1 and CDR2 are SGHNT and YYREEE (reference sequence). The germline V and J ends were trimmed by 0 bases and 7 bases, with 17 bases remaining between them. This CDR3 comprises 15 residues. In DNA, the CDR3 is TGTGCCAGCAGCTTGGGGCAGACCCGGGAAGGGGAGCAGTACTTC. Translated: CASSLGQTREGEQYF.

This clonotype was counted only a few times. The rearrangement links TRBV6-6 to TRBJ2-7, with unresolved D. Germline V CDR1 and CDR2: MNHNY, SVGAGI (reference sequence). Trimming took 2 bases from V and 1 from J, leaving 3 bases between them. The CDR3 covers 12 residues. The CDR3 region has the DNA TGTGCCAGCAGTTACGAATCCTACGAGCAGTACTTC. It yields the protein CASSYESYEQYF.

This chain links TRBV15 with TRBJ2-1, with 8 bases identical to TRBD2. Germline V gives CDR1 LNHNV, CDR2 YYDKDF (reference sequence). CDR3 length: 15 residues. V trimming: 3 bases; J trimming: 9 bases; junction bases outside the gene matches: 10. CDR3 amino acids: CATSRVGRARSEQFF. The DNA of the CDR3 is TGTGCCACCAGCAGGGTCGGGAGGGCAAGGAGTGAGCAGTTCTTC.

The table lists this clonotype with a few counts. CDR3 sequence (DNA): TGTGCCAGTGGGACTAGCGGGAGCTCAGAGACCCAGTACTTC. It specifies CASGTSGSSETQYF. The chain combines TRBV19 with TRBJ2-5, with 14 bases matching TRBD2. Germline lookup yields CDR1 LNHDA and CDR2 SQIVND (reference sequence). V trimming: 8 bases; J trimming: 4 bases; junction bases outside the gene matches: 3. The CDR3 length is 14 residues.

This clonotype appeared a few times. The chain has TRBV27 and TRBJ1-3; D is undetermined. Germline V gene lookup returns CDR1 MNHEY and CDR2 SMNVEV (reference sequence). The V and J ends lost 4 bases and 3 bases respectively, with 7 bases between them. The CDR3 spans 13 residues. CDR3 region: CASSYSHGNTIYF. The CDR3 DNA is TGTGCCAGCAGTTACTCACATGGAAACACCATATATTTT.

Many counts were recorded for this clonotype. The rearrangement uses TRBV7-9 and TRBJ2-2; 10 nucleotides line up with TRBD2. Trimming cost V 5 bases and J 2 bases; bases outside gene matches: 5. Germline assignment: CDR1 SEHNR and CDR2 FQNEAQ (reference sequence). This CDR3 spans 16 amino acids. CDR3 protein: CASSPGLAENTGELFF. CDR3 coding DNA: TGTGCCAGCAGCCCAGGACTAGCGGAAAACACCGGGGAGCTGTTTTTT.

This clonotype showed up many times. The chain employs TRBV7-9 and TRBJ2-7; 10 nucleotides agree with TRBD1. Germline V CDR1 and CDR2: SEHNR, FQNEAQ (reference sequence). Trimming removed 5 bases from V and 6 bases from J; junction bases left unmatched: 7. The CDR3 is 14 amino acids. The CDR3 nucleotides read TGTGCCAGCAGCCCCTCCGGGACAGGGGCCGAGCAGTACTTC. Translation gives CASSPSGTGAEQYF.

This rearrangement joins TRBV19 to TRBJ2-1; D gene uncertain. The CDR3 runs 15 residues. Germline V gene data show CDR1 as LNHDA and CDR2 as SQIVND (reference sequence). V was shortened by 3 bases and J by 2 bases, with 11 bases between the two germline ends. CDR3 amino acids: CASSIYSDTYNEQFF. In nucleotides, the CDR3 is TGTGCCAGTAGTATCTACAGTGATACCTACAATGAGCAGTTCTTC.

This clonotype was seen only a few times. The genes are TRBV7-9 and TRBJ1-2; D remains unclear. The CDR3 runs to 13 residues. From germline, CDR1 is SEHNR and CDR2 FQNEAQ (reference sequence). V gave up 1 base and J gave up 6 bases, with 9 bases separating them. CDR3 coding DNA: TGTGCCAGCAGCTTAGGGTCAGGAAATGGCTACACCTTC. As protein: CASSLGSGNGYTF.

The chain combines TRBV2 with TRBJ2-1, with TRBD2 matching over 11 bases. The trim removed 3 bases at V and 8 bases at J, leaving 9 bases unmatched. The germline V gene encodes CDR1 SNHLY and CDR2 FYNNEI. The CDR3 runs to 16 residues. The CDR3, as DNA: TGTGCCAGCAGTGACGTAGCGGGGGGGGTTAAGGATGAGCAGTTCTTC. It encodes CASSDVAGGVKDEQFF.

This chain joins TRBV19 and TRBJ1-6; D is possibly TRBD1 (6 bases). The CDR3 has 16 residues. Germline values: CDR1 LNHDA, CDR2 SQIVND (reference sequence). Trimming took 7 bases from V and 1 from J, leaving 14 bases between them. CDR3: CASTKRGDSYNSPLHF. The CDR3 region has the DNA TGTGCCAGTACAAAGAGGGGGGATTCCTATAATTCACCCCTCCACTTT.

This clonotype occurred many times. The CDR3 coding sequence is TGTGCCATCAGTGAGTCGGTATCGGGAGGGTATAATGAAAAACTGTTTTTT. Protein product: CAISESVSGGYNEKLFF. The rearrangement links TRBV10-3 to TRBJ1-4; D is uncertain. Trimming took off 0 bases at V and 4 bases at J, with 15 bases between the two ends. The CDR3 is 17 residues long. The germline gives CDR1 ENHRY, CDR2 SYGVKD.

This clonotype was found a few times. The chain is built from TRBV27 and TRBJ1-2, with TRBD1 matching over 9 bases. The trim removed 6 bases at V and 2 bases at J, leaving 7 bases unmatched. CDR3 length: 15 residues. Germline lookup yields CDR1 MNHEY and CDR2 SMNVEV (reference sequence). The chain's CDR3 is CASSLNRGRNYGYTF. CDR3 nucleotide sequence: TGTGCCAGCAGCCTGAACAGGGGGCGCAACTATGGCTACACCTTC.